This TCR beta chain was documented in a study of cytomegalovirus exposure and HLA in healthy donors. For the study at large: The 90 to 150 validation repertoires used the same platform as the 550 to 750 first-cohort repertoires, a later analysis reported. Study-level findings and limits: In vitro assays verified that a few CMV-associated chains recognized CMV antigens specifically. The listing of fewer than 200 TCR beta chains classed them as cytomegalovirus-associated.

Concerning this clone: Its antigen is as yet unknown.

The CDR3 is made up of 15 amino acids. V lost 0 bases and J 0 bases, leaving 10 bases between the germline ends. CDR1 is SGHKS, CDR2 YYEKEE, per germline (reference sequence). Produced via immunoSEQ multiplex PCR; TCRdb's table is partial and in-frame only. The sample lists some 180,000 clones; 81% were seen once. The donors were members of the validation cohort comprising about 130 subjects, separate from the roughly 680-subject first cohort. Sequenced: PBMCs. The chain couples TRBV5-5 to TRBJ2-7; D not certain. The receptor was derived from a woman aged 30 to 39 in good health and CMV-seronegative. Here the CDR3 DNA reads TGTGCCAGCAGCTTGGCTGCGGTAAGCTCCTACGAGCAGTACTTC. Amino acids: CASSLAAVSSYEQYF.